This TCR beta chain was sequenced for a study of blood T cell repertoires in COVID-19. Background on the study: Acute and convalescent COVID-19 specimens originated in the United States, Italy and Spain.

The repertoire was sequenced with immunoSEQ multiplex PCR; TCRdb's copy has only in-frame clones and lacks some. The repertoire includes 45,000 to 50,000 clones, 75% to 85% of them detected once, and 8.2% sits in the top ten. Looked up from germline, CDR1 is LNHNV and CDR2 is YYDKDF (reference sequence). Trimming cost V 3 bases and J 1 base, with 7 bases left between them. The CDR3 contains 14 residues. Sequencing was carried out using peripheral blood. The clonotype comes from a man older than 75 in a cohort sampled during active COVID-19. This chain connects TRBV15 to TRBJ1-3; no clear D. The CDR3 DNA reads as TGTGCCACCAGCAGGGCGGGGTCTGGAAACACCATATATTTT. Translation: CATSRAGSGNTIYF.